Below are 8 T cell receptor beta chains sequenced from a single sample in a study of control samples from healthy donors and cancer patients. This table comes from immunoSEQ multiplex PCR, and its TCRdb copy is limited to in-frame clones, with some not included. The sample has 130,000 or so clones, nearly 90% seen once. The material sequenced was blood. The source of these receptors is a man aged 50 to 59 in good health.

V and J are TRBV30 and TRBJ2-3, with a possible D match to TRBD2 (5 bases). In germline, CDR1 is GTSNPN, CDR2 SVGIG (reference sequence). V was cut by 0 bases and J by 1 base, with 11 bases left in between. There are 15 residues in the CDR3. The CDR3 sequence is CAWSVAAAGTDTQYF. DNA for the CDR3: TGTGCCTGGAGTGTGGCAGCGGCAGGCACAGATACGCAGTATTTT.

CDR3 bases: TGTGCCAGCAGCCCGGGTAGTTCGAACACCGGGGAGCTGTTTTTT. It specifies CASSPGSSNTGELFF. The V and J genes are TRBV7-9 and TRBJ2-2; D gene uncertain. This CDR3 has 15 amino acids. Trimming removed 5 bases from V and 0 bases from J, with 10 bases in between. Germline V CDR1 and CDR2: SEHNR, FQNEAQ (reference sequence).

This sequence joins TRBV5-8 and TRBJ2-1; tentative D call: TRBD1 (6 bases). The CDR3 consists of 16 residues. The germline V gene encodes CDR1 SGHTS and CDR2 YDEGEE. V lost 4 bases and J 7 bases, leaving 21 bases between the germline ends. DNA for the CDR3: TGTGCCAGCAGCACACCCTGGAGCAGGGGTCGGAATGAGCAGTTCTTC. Amino acids: CASSTPWSRGRNEQFF.

The chain recombines TRBV11-2 with TRBJ2-7, with D hard to call. The CDR3 is made up of 14 amino acids. V gave up 3 bases and J gave up 0 bases, with 9 bases separating them. The germline CDR1 and CDR2 sequences are SGHAT and FQNNGV. The CDR3 DNA sequence: TGTGCCAGCAGCTTGTCACGGAACTCCTACGAGCAGTACTTC. It translates to CASSLSRNSYEQYF.

This rearrangement joins TRBV9 to TRBJ1-5; TRBD1 matches 10 bases. Germline V gives CDR1 SGDLS, CDR2 YYNGEE. Germline trimming cut 3 bases from V and 6 bases from J; bases unmatched to any gene: 3. This CDR3 comprises 14 residues. Here the CDR3 reads CASSGQGATQPQHF. For the CDR3, the DNA is TGTGCCAGCAGCGGACAGGGGGCTACTCAGCCCCAGCATTTT.

This chain connects TRBV6-5 to TRBJ2-2; TRBD1 is a possible D gene (5 bases). Per the germline V gene, CDR1 is MNHEY and CDR2 is SVGAGI. Trimming removed 6 bases from V and 13 bases from J, with 18 bases in between. The CDR3 has 13 residues. CDR3 nucleotide sequence: TGTGCCAGCAGCTCACGACAGACCCTAGGGCTGTTTTTT. Residues: CASSSRQTLGLFF.

The gene calls are TRBV28 and TRBJ2-7; 8 bases agree with TRBD2. The CDR3 is 13 amino acids. The J segment lost 4 bases and the V segment lost 4 bases, leaving 3 bases of the junction unmatched. The V gene's germline CDR1 is MDHEN and CDR2 SYDVKM. The CDR3 loop reads CASSSGTRYEQYF. DNA of the CDR3: TGTGCCAGCAGTTCCGGGACTAGATACGAGCAGTACTTC.

The chain joins TRBV5-1 to TRBJ2-5; D may match TRBD1 or TRBD2 (5 bases each). Germline CDR1 is SGHRS and CDR2 is YFSETQ. Trimming took off 1 base at V and 2 bases at J, with 12 bases between the two ends. This CDR3 contains 15 residues. The CDR3 reads CASSLYPGTQETQYF. The CDR3 region has the DNA TGCGCCAGCAGCTTGTATCCCGGGACGCAAGAGACCCAGTACTTC.